This T cell receptor beta chain was sequenced for a study of T cell responses to AZD1222 COVID-19 vaccine. The assay was immunoSEQ multiplex PCR, and TCRdb's table has in-frame clones only and misses some. The data show fewer than 110,000 clones, with 90% seen just once and about 1.5% held by the top ten. Sequenced material: peripheral blood, taken on day 0 of AZD1222 vaccination. This receptor was identified in an adult in good health.

The CDR3 protein is CASSLSGQGEGPQHF. CDR3 nucleotides: TGCGCCAGCAGCTTGTCGGGACAGGGCGAGGGGCCCCAGCATTTT. V usage is TRBV5-1 and J usage is TRBJ1-5; 9 bases are a match to TRBD1. CDR1 and CDR2 (germline): SGHRS, YFSETQ. The length of the CDR3 is 15 residues. Trimming removed 1 base from V and 9 bases from J; junction bases left unmatched: 8.